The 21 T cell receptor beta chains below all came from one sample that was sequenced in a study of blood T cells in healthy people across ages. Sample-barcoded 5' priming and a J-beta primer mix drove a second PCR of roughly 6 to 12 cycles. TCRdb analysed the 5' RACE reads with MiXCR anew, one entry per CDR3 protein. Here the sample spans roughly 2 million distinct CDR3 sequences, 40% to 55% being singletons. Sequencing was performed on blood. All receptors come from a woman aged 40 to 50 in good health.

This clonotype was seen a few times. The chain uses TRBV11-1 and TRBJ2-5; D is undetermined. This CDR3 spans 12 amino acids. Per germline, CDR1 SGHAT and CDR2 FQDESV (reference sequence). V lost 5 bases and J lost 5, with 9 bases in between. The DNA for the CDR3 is TGTGCCAGCAGCCACGGCACGGAGACCCAGTACTTC. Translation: CASSHGTETQYF.

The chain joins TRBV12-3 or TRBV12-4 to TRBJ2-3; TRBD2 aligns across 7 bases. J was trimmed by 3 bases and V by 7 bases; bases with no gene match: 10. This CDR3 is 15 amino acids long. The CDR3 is CASTLAGQRTDTQYF. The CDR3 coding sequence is TGTGCCAGCACCTTAGCGGGCCAAAGAACAGATACGCAGTATTTT.

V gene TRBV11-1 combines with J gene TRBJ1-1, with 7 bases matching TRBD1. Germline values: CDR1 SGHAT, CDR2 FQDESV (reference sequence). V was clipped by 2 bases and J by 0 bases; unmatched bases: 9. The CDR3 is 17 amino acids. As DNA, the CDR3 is TGTGCCAGCAGCTTAATAGGCCGGGACAGCCTGAACACTGAAGCTTTCTTT. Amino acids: CASSLIGRDSLNTEAFF. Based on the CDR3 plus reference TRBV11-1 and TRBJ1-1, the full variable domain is EAEVAQSPRYKITEKSQAVAFWCDPISGHATLYWYRQILGQGPELLVQFQDESVVDDSQLPKDRFSAERLKGVDSTLKIQPAELGDSAMYLCASSLIGRDSLNTEAFFGQGTRLTVV.

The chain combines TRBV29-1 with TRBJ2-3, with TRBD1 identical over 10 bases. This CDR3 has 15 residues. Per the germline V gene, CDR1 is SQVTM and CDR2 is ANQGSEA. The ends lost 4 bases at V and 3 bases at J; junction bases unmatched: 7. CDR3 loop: CSVVAGTGATDTQYF. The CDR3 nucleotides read TGCAGCGTTGTGGCAGGGACAGGGGCAACAGATACGCAGTATTTT.

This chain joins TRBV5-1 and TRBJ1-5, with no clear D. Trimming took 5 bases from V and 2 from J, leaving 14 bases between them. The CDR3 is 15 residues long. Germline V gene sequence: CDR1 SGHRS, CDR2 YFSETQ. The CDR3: CASSPGFGGNQPQHF. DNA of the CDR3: TGCGCCAGCAGTCCGGGGTTTGGGGGCAATCAGCCCCAGCATTTT. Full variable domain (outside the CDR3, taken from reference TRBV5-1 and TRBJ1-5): KAGVTQTPRYLIKTRGQQVTLSCSPISGHRSVSWYQQTPGQGLQFLFEYFSETQRNKGNFPGRFSGRQFSNSRSEMNVSTLELGDSALYLCASSPGFGGNQPQHFGDGTRLSIL.

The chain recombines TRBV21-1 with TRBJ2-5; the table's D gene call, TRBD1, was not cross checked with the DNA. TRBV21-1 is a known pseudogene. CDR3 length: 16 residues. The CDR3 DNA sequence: TGTGCCAGCAGCAAAGGTGGGGGGCGACGGAGAGAGACCCAGTACTTC. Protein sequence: CASSKGGGRRRETQYF.

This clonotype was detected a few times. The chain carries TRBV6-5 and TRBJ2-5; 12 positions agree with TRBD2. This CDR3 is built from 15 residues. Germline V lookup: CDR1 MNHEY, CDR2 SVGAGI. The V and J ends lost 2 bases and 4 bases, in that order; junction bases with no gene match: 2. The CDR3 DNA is TGTGCCAGCAGTTACCCGACTAGCGGGGGAGAGACCCAGTACTTC. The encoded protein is CASSYPTSGGETQYF.

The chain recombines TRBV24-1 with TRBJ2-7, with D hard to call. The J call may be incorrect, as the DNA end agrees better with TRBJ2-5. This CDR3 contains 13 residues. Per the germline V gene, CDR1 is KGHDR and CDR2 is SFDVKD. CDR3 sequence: CATSDSAMETQYF. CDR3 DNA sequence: TGTGCCACCAGTGATTCTGCCATGGAGACCCAGTACTTC.

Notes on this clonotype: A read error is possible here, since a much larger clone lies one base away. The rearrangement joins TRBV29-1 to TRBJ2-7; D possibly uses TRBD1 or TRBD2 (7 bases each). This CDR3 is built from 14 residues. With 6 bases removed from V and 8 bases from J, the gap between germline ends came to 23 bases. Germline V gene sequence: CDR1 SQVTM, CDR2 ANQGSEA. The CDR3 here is CSVKGGTERYKQYF. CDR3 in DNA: TGCAGCGTGAAGGGGGGGACAGAGCGGTACAAGCAGTACTTC.

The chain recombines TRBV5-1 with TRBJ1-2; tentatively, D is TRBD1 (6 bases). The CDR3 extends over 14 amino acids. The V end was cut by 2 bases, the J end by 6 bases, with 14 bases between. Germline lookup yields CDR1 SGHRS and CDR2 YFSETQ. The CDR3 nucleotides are TGCGCCAGCAGCTTTATGGCAGGGGTTGATGGCTACACCTTC. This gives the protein CASSFMAGVDGYTF. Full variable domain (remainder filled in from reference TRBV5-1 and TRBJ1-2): KAGVTQTPRYLIKTRGQQVTLSCSPISGHRSVSWYQQTPGQGLQFLFEYFSETQRNKGNFPGRFSGRQFSNSRSEMNVSTLELGDSALYLCASSFMAGVDGYTFGSGTRLTVV.

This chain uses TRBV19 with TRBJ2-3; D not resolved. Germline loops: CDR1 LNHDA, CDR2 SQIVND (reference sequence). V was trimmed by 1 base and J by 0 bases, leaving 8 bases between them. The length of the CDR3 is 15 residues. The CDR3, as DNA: TGTGCCAGTAGTATAGGTACAGCCAGCACAGATACGCAGTATTTT. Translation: CASSIGTASTDTQYF.

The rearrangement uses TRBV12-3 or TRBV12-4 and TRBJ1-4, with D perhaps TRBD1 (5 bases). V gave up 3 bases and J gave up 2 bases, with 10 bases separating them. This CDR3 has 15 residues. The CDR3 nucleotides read TGTGCCAGCAGTTTCTCGCGGGGGACTAATGAAAAACTGTTTTTT. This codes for CASSFSRGTNEKLFF.

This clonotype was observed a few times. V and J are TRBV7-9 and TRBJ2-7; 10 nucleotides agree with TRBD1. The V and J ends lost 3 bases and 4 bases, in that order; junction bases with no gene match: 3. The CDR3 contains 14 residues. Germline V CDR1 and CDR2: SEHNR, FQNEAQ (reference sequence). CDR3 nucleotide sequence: TGTGCCAGCAGCTTCGACAGGGGGCTTTACGAGCAGTACTTC. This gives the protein CASSFDRGLYEQYF.

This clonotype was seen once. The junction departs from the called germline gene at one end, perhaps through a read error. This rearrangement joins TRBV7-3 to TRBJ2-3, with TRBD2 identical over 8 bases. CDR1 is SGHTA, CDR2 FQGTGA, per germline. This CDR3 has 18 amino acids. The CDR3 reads CAGSWGLENPYGTDTQYF. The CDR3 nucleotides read TGTGCCGGCAGCTGGGGACTAGAAAACCCTTATGGCACAGATACGCAGTATTTT.

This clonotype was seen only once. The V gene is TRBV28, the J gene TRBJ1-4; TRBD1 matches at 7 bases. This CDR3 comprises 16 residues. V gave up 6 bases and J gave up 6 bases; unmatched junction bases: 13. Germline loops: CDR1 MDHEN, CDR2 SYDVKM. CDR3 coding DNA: TGTGCCAGCAGGAGCCCGACAGGGCTCTATGATGAAAAACTGTTTTTT. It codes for CASRSPTGLYDEKLFF.

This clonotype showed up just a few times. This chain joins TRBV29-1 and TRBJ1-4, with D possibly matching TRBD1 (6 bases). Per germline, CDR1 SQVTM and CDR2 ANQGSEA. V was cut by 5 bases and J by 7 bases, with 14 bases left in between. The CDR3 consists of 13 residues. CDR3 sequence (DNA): TGCAGCGTTATGGACAGCTCGACTGAAAAACTGTTTTTT. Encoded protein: CSVMDSSTEKLFF.

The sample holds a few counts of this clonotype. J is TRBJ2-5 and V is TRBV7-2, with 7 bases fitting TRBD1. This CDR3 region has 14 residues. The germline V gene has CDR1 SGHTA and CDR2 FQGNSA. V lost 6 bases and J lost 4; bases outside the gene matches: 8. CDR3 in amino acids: CASSSLTGSETQYF. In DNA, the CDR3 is TGTGCCAGCAGTTCATTGACAGGGTCAGAGACCCAGTACTTC.

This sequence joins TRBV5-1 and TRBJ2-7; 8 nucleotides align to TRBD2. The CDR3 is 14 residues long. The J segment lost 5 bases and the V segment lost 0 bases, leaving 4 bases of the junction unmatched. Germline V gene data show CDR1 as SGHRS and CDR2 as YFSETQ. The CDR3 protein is CASSLEAGADEQYF. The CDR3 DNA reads TGCGCCAGCAGCTTGGAAGCGGGGGCCGACGAGCAGTACTTC.

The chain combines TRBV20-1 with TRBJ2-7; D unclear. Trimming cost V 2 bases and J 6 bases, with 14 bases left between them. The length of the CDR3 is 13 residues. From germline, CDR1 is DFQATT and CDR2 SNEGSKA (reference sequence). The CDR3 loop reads CSARPIGLGEQYF. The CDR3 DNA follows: TGCAGTGCTAGACCTATCGGTCTGGGCGAGCAGTACTTC.

The CDR3 coding sequence is TGCGCCAGCAGCCAAGAGCCAGTACACGAGCAGTACTTC. Its translation is CASSQEPVHEQYF. This chain joins TRBV4-1 and TRBJ2-4, with D unclear. Judging by the DNA end, TRBJ2-7 fits better; the J call may be wrong. CDR1 and CDR2 (germline): MGHRA, YSYEKL. The CDR3 runs 13 residues.

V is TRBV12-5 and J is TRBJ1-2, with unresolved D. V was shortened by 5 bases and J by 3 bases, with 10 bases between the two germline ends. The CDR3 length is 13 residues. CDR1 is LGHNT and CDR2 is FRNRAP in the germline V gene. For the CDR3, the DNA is TGTGCTAGTGGTAACGGAACGTACTATGGCTACACCTTC. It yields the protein CASGNGTYYGYTF.